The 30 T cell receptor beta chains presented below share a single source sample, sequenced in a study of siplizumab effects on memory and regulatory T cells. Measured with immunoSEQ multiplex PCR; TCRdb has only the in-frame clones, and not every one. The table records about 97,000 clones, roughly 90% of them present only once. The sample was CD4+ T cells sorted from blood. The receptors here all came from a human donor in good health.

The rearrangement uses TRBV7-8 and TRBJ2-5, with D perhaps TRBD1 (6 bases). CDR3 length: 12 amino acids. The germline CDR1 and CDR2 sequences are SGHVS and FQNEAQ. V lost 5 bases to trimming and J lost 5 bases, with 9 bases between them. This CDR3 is CASSKRGETQYF. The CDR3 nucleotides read TGTGCCAGCAGCAAAAGGGGGGAGACCCAGTACTTC. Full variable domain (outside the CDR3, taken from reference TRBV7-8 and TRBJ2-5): GAGVSQSPRYKVAKRGQDVALRCDPISGHVSLFWYQQALGQGPEFLTYFQNEAQLDKSGLPSDRFFAERPEGSVSTLKIQRTQQEDSAVYLCASSKRGETQYFGPGTRLLVL.

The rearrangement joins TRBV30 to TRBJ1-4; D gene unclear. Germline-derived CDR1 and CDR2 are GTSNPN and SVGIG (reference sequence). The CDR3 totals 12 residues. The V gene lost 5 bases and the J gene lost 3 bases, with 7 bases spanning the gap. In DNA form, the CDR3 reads TGTGCCTGGTCAGCGTCTAATGAAAAACTGTTTTTT. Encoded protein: CAWSASNEKLFF.

DNA of the CDR3: TGTGCCAGCAGCTTGGGACCTGCGGGGAATTCACCCCTCCACTTT. It yields the protein CASSLGPAGNSPLHF. The genes are TRBV7-8 and TRBJ1-6; tentative D call: TRBD1 (5 bases). The CDR3 runs to 15 residues. Trimming took 3 bases from V and 7 from J, leaving 13 bases between them. Germline-derived CDR1 and CDR2 are SGHVS and FQNEAQ. Looking up the rest from reference TRBV7-8 and TRBJ1-6 gives the full variable domain: GAGVSQSPRYKVAKRGQDVALRCDPISGHVSLFWYQQALGQGPEFLTYFQNEAQLDKSGLPSDRFFAERPEGSVSTLKIQRTQQEDSAVYLCASSLGPAGNSPLHFGNGTRLTVT.

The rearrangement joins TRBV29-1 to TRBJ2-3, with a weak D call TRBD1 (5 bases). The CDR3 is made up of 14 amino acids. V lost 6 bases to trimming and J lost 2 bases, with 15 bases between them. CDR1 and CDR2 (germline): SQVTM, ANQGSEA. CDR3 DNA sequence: TGCAGCGTGTTAACCGACAGAGTCACAGATACGCAGTATTTT. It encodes CSVLTDRVTDTQYF.

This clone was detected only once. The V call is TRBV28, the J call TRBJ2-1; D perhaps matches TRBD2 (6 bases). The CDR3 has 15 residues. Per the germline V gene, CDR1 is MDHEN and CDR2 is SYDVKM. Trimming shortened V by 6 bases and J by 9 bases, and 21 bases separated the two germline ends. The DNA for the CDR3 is TGTGCCAGCAGGACGAGCGGGCCCCCCTCAGGTGAGCAGTTCTTC. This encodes CASRTSGPPSGEQFF.

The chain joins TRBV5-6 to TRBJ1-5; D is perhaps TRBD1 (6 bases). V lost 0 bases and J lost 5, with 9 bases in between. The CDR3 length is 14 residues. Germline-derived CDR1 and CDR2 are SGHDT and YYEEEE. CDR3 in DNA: TGTGCCAGCAGCTTGGCGGGGGCGTATCAGCCCCAGCATTTT. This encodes CASSLAGAYQPQHF.

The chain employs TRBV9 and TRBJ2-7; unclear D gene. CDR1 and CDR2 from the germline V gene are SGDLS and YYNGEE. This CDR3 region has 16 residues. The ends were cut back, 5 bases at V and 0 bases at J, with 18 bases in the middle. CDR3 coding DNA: TGTGCCAGCAGACTCTTAAGGGCGATGAGCTCCTACGAGCAGTACTTC. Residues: CASRLLRAMSSYEQYF.

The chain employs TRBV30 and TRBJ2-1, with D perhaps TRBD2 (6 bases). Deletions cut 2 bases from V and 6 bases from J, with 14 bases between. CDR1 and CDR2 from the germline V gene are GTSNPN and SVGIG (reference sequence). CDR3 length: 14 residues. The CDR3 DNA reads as TGTGCCTGGAGTATGCTAGCGCTAACCAATGAGCAGTTCTTC. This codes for CAWSMLALTNEQFF.

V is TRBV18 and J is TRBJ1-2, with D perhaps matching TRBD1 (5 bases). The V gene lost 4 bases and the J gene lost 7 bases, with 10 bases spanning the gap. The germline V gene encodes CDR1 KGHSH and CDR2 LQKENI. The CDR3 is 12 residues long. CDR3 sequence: CASSQGGAGYTF. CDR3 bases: TGTGCCAGCTCACAGGGTGGGGCTGGCTACACCTTC.

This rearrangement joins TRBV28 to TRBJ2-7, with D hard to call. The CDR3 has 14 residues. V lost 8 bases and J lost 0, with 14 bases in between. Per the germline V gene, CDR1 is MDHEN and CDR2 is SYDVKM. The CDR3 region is CASLSLTVSYEQYF. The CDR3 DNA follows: TGTGCCAGCCTTTCTTTGACGGTCTCCTACGAGCAGTACTTC.

For the CDR3, the DNA is TGTGCCAGCAGCTTAGCTATTGGACAGGGTTGGAGAGCTTTCTTT. Its protein is CASSLAIGQGWRAFF. J is TRBJ1-1 and V is TRBV11-2; 8 nucleotides agree with TRBD1. CDR1 and CDR2 from the germline V gene are SGHAT and FQNNGV. This CDR3 is built from 15 residues. With 1 base clipped from V and 10 bases from J, the junction kept 11 bases outside the gene matches.

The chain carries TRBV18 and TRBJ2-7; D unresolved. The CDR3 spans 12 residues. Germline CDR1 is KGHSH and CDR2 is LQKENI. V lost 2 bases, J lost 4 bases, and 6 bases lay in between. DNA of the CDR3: TGTGCCAGCTCACCAGATCCGTACGAGCAGTACTTC. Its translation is CASSPDPYEQYF.

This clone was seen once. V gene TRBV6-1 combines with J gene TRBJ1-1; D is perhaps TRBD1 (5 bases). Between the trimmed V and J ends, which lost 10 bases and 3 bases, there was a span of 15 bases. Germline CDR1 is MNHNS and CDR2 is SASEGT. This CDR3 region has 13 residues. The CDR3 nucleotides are TGTGCCACCCGGGGGACCTGGGACACTGAAGCTTTCTTT. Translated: CATRGTWDTEAFF.

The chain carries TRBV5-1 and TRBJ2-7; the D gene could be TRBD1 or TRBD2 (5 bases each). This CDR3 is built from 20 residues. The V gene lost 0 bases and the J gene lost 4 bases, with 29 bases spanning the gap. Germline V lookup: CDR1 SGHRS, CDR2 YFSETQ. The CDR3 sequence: CASSLGIRVPGQRSVYEQYF. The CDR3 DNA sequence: TGCGCCAGCAGCTTGGGAATTAGGGTTCCGGGGCAAAGATCGGTGTACGAGCAGTACTTC.

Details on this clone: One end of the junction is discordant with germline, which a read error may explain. The CDR3 loop reads CASSSSPRDDQVF. The CDR3 DNA sequence: TGCGCCAGCAGCTCATCTCCCCGGGACGATCAGGTCTTC. The J gene is TRBJ2-1, the V gene TRBV5-1; tentatively, D is TRBD1 or TRBD2 (5 bases each). The CDR3 consists of 13 residues. Germline assignment: CDR1 SGHRS and CDR2 YFSETQ.

The chain's CDR3 is CASSLDALAFTDTQYF. The CDR3 DNA is TGTGCCAGCAGCTTGGACGCCCTAGCCTTCACAGATACGCAGTATTTT. The chain recombines TRBV5-4 with TRBJ2-3, with D possibly matching TRBD2 (5 bases). V was clipped by 0 bases and J by 2 bases, with 13 bases between them. Per germline, CDR1 SGHNT and CDR2 YYREEE (reference sequence). This CDR3 region has 16 residues.

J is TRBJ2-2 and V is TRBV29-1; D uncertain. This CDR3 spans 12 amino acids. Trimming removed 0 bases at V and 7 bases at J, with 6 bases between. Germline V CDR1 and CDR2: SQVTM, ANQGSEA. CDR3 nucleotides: TGCAGCGTTGAAGATTGGGTCGGGGAGCTGTTTTTT. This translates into CSVEDWVGELFF.

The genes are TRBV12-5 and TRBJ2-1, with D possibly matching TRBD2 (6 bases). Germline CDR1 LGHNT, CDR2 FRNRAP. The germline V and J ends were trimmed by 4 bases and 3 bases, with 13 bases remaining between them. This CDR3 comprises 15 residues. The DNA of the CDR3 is TGTGCTAGTGGTTCCGGGACTCCGCTCTACAATGAGCAGTTCTTC. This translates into CASGSGTPLYNEQFF.

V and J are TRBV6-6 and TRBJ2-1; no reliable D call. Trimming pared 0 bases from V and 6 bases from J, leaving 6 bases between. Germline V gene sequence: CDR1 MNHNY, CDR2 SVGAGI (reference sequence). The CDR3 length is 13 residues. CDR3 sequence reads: CASSYSRVNEQFF. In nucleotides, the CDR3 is TGTGCCAGCAGTTACTCGAGAGTCAATGAGCAGTTCTTC.

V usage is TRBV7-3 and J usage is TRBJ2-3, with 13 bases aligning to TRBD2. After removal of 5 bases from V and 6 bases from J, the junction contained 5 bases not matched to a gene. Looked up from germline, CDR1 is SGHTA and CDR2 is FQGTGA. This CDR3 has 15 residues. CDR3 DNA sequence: TGTGCCAGCAGCCCCGGACTAGCGGGAGTTGATACGCAGTATTTT. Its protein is CASSPGLAGVDTQYF.

This CDR3 reads CASTLEGLRGYTF. CDR3 bases: TGTGCCAGCACCCTAGAAGGGCTTCGAGGCTACACCTTC. V and J are TRBV5-6 and TRBJ1-2; D is unclear. The CDR3 is made up of 13 amino acids. The V gene's germline CDR1 is SGHDT and CDR2 YYEEEE. V was clipped by 6 bases and J by 8 bases, with 17 bases between them. Supplemented by reference TRBV5-6 and TRBJ1-2, the full variable domain reads DAGVTQSPTHLIKTRGQQVTLRCSPKSGHDTVSWYQQALGQGPQFIFQYYEEEERQRGNFPDRFSGHQFPNYSSELNVNALLLGDSALYLCASTLEGLRGYTFGSGTRLTVV.

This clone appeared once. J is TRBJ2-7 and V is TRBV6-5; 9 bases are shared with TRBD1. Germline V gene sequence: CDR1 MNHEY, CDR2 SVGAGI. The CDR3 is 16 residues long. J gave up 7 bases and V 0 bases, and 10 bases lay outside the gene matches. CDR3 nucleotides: TGTGCCAGCAGTTACTCCTACCCGGGACAGGGTGGTGAGCAGTACTTC. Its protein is CASSYSYPGQGGEQYF.

CDR3 coding DNA: TGCAGCGCGGACAGGGGCGGGGGAGATACGCAGTATTTT. Residues: CSADRGGGDTQYF. The chain is built from TRBV29-1 and TRBJ2-3, with 9 bases matching TRBD1. CDR1 is SQVTM, CDR2 ANQGSEA, per germline. The CDR3 loop spans 13 amino acids. The junction had 7 bases not matched to a gene; V was cut back by 7 bases and J by 5 bases.

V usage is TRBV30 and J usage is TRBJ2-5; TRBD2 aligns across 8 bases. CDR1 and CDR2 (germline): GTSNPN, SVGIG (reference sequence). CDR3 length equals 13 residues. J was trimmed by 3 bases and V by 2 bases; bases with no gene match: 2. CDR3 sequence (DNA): TGTGCCTGGAGTAACGGGAGGGAAGAGACCCAGTACTTC. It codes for CAWSNGREETQYF.

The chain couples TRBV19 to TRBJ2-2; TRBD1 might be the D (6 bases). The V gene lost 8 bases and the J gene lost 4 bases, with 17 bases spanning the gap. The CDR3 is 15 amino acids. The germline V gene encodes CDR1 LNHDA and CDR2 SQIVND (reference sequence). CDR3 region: CASGFTGWGTGELFF. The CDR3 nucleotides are TGTGCCAGTGGGTTCACAGGGTGGGGCACCGGGGAGCTGTTTTTT.

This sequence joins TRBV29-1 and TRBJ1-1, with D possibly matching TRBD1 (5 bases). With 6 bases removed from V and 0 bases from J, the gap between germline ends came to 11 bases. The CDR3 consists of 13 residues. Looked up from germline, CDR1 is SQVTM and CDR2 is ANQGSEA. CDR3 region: CSVRRGMNTEAFF. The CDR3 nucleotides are TGCAGCGTGAGGCGGGGGATGAACACTGAAGCTTTCTTT.

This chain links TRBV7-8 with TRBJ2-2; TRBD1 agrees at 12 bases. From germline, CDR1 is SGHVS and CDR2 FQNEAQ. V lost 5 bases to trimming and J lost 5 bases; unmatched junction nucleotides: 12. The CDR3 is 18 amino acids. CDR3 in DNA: TGTGCCAGCAGCGCCGGGACAGGGGGCTTCTTGAGGACCGGGGAGCTGTTTTTT. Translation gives CASSAGTGGFLRTGELFF. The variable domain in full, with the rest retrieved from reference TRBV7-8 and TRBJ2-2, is GAGVSQSPRYKVAKRGQDVALRCDPISGHVSLFWYQQALGQGPEFLTYFQNEAQLDKSGLPSDRFFAERPEGSVSTLKIQRTQQEDSAVYLCASSAGTGGFLRTGELFFGEGSRLTVL.

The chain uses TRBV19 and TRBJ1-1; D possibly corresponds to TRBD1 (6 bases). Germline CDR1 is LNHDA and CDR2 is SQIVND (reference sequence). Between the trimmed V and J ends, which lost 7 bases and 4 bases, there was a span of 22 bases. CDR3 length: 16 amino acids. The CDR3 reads CASIPLGQSSVTEAFF. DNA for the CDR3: TGTGCCAGTATCCCCTTAGGACAGAGTTCGGTCACTGAAGCTTTCTTT.

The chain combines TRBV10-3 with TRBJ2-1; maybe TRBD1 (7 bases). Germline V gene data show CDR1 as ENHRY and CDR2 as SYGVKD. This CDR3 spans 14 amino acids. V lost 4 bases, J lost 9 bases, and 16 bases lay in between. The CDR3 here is CAISAGGRQGEQFF. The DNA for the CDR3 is TGTGCCATCAGTGCTGGGGGGCGACAGGGTGAGCAGTTCTTC.

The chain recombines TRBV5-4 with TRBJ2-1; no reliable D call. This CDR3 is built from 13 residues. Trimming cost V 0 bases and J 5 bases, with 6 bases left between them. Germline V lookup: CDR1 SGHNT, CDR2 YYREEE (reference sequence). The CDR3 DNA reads TGTGCCAGCAGCTTGGTGGGTGACAATGAGCAGTTCTTC. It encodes CASSLVGDNEQFF.